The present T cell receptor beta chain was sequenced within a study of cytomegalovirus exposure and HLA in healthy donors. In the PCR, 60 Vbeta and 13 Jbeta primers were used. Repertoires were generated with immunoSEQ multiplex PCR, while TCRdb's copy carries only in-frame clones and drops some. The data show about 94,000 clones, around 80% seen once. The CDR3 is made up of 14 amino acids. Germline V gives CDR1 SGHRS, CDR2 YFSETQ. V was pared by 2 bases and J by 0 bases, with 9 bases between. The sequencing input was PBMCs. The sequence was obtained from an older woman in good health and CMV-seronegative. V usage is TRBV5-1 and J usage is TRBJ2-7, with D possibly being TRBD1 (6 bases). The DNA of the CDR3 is TGCGCCAGCAGCTTTACAGGGCCCTCCTACGAGCAGTACTTC. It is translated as CASSFTGPSYEQYF.